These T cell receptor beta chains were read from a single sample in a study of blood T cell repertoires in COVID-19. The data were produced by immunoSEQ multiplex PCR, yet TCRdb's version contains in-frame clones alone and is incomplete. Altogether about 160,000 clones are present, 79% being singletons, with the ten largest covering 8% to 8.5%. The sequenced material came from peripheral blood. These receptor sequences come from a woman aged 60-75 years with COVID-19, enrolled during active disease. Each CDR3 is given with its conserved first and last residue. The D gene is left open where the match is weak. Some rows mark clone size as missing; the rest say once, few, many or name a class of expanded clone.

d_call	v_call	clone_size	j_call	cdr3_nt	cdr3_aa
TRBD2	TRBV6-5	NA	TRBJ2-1	TGTGCCAGCAGAGGACTAGCGGGAGGGGAACAGTTCTTC	CASRGLAGGEQFF
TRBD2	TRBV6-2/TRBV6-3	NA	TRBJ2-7	TGTGCCAGCAGTTCCCTAGGAGCGGGAGGAGGTTTCTCCTACGAGCAGTACTTC	CASSSLGAGGGFSYEQYF
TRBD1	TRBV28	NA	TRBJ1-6	TGTGCCAGCAAGGAATACGGTGGACAGGGTAATTCACCCCTCCACTTT	CASKEYGGQGNSPLHF
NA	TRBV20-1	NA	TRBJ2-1	TGCAGTGCTAGTCGGCAGGTCTACAATGAGCAGTTCTTC	CSASRQVYNEQFF
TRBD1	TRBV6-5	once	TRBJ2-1	TGTGCCAGCAAGCTGACAGGGGGTCAATACAATGAGCAGTTCTTC	CASKLTGGQYNEQFF
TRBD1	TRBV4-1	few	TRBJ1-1	TGCGCCAGCAGCCAATGGGACAGGGGGAGCACTGAAGCTTTCTTT	CASSQWDRGSTEAFF
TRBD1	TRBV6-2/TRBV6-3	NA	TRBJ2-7	TGTGCCAGCAGTTACGACGGGACAGGGGGCTACGAGCAGTACTTC	CASSYDGTGGYEQYF
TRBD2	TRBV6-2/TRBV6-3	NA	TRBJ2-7	TGTGCCAGCAGTTACCCCCCTTGGACTAGCGGGATTGGCTCCTACGAGCAGTACTTC	CASSYPPWTSGIGSYEQYF
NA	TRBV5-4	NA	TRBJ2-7	TGTGCCAGCAGCCGTCAGACTAGTAGTTCCTACGAGCAGTACTTC	CASSRQTSSSYEQYF
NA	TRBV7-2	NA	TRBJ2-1	TGTGCCAGCAGCTTAGGCACAAACAATGAGCAGTTCTTC	CASSLGTNNEQFF
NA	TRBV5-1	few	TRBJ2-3	TGCGCCAGCAGCCCTGCGGTAGCGGAAAGCACAGATACGCAGTATTTT	CASSPAVAESTDTQYF
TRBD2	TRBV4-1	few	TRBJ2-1	TGCGCCAGCAGCCAAGATCGGCTAGCGGGCAAATACAATGAGCAGTTCTTC	CASSQDRLAGKYNEQFF
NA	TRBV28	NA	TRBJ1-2	TGTGCCAGCAGGACAAGAGTCTATGGCTACACCTTC	CASRTRVYGYTF
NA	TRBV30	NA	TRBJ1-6	TGTGCCTGGAGTGTAGCCCCCTATAATTCACCCCTCCACTTT	CAWSVAPYNSPLHF
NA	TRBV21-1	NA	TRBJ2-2	TGTGCCAGCAGCAAAGCGGGGGGCACCGGGGAGCTGTTTTTT	CASSKAGGTGELFF
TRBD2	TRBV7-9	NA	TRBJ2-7	TGTGCCAGCAGCCAGCCGGGACTAGCGTTGAGCTCCTACGAGCAGTACTTC	CASSQPGLALSSYEQYF
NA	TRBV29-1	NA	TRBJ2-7	TGCAGCGTTGGGTACAGCGGCCCCTACGAGCAGTACTTC	CSVGYSGPYEQYF
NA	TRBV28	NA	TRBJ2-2	TGTGCCAGCCCGCACTGGAGGGCCACCGGGGAGCTGTTTTTT	CASPHWRATGELFF
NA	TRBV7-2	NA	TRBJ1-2	TGTGCCAGCAGCGCTACACGGACAACTGGTGGCTACACCTTC	CASSATRTTGGYTF
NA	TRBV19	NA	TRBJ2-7	TGTGCCAGTAGTCGGGGTAGCTCCTACGAGCAGTACTTC	CASSRGSSYEQYF
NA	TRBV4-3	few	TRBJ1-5	TGCGCCAGCAGCCAATACGATGCCGGGACTCACGATCAGCCCCAGCATTTT	CASSQYDAGTHDQPQHF
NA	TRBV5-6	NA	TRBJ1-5	TGTGCCAGCAGCTTGGGACAGGTCAATCAGCCCCAGCATTTT	CASSLGQVNQPQHF
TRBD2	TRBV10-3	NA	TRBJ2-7	TGTGCCATCAGAGGGTCACCGGGACTAGCGTCCTACGAGCAGTACTTC	CAIRGSPGLASYEQYF
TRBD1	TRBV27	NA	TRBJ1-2	TGTGCCAGCAGTTTTTCCGGGACAGGGGGCTACACCTTC	CASSFSGTGGYTF
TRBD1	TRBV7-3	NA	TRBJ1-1	TGTGCCAGCAGCTTAAATGCAGGGGGCTTCACTGAAGCTTTCTTT	CASSLNAGGFTEAFF
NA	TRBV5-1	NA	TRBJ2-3	TGCGCCAGCAGCTTGGGGGGCAGTGGCGGTACTGCAGATACGCAGTATTTT	CASSLGGSGGTADTQYF
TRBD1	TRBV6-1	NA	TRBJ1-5	TGTGCCAGCAGTGCCACAGGGGGCTTTGGCAATCAGCCCCAGCATTTT	CASSATGGFGNQPQHF
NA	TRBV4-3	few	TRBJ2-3	TGCGCCAGCAGCCCTAAGACAGAAAACACAGATACGCAGTATTTT	CASSPKTENTDTQYF